The 18 T cell receptor beta chains below come from one sample, sequenced in a study of T cells after yellow fever vaccination. TCRdb re-called the 5' RACE reads through MiXCR, storing one row per CDR3 protein. The sample records hundreds of thousands of distinct CDR3 sequences, roughly a sixth being singletons. Here the sequenced sample was PBMCs, taken before the yellow fever booster vaccination. The receptors originated from a man aged 18 to 29 who received the YFV17D yellow fever vaccine.

The chain is built from TRBV19 and TRBJ2-1; TRBD1 agrees at 8 bases. The CDR3 runs 12 residues. Germline V gene lookup returns CDR1 LNHDA and CDR2 SQIVND (reference sequence). V lost 11 bases to trimming and J lost 6 bases; unmatched junction nucleotides: 6. The CDR3 nucleotides are TGTGCCTCAGGACAGGGCGGCAATGAGCAGTTCTTC. Its protein is CASGQGGNEQFF.

In its sample, this clonotype was seen a few times. This rearrangement joins TRBV12-3 or TRBV12-4 to TRBJ2-3, with TRBD2 matching over 8 bases. The CDR3 is 14 amino acids. V was pared by 11 bases and J by 5 bases, with 12 bases of the junction left unmatched. The CDR3 sequence: CAAAGGLVKDTQYF. As DNA, the CDR3 is TGTGCCGCCGCCGGGGGACTAGTCAAAGATACGCAGTATTTT.

The CDR3 DNA follows: TGCAGCGTTGAAGACCCCAGGGGAGGGCAAGAGACCCAGTACTTC. Amino acids: CSVEDPRGGQETQYF. V gene TRBV29-1 combines with J gene TRBJ2-5, with a weak D call TRBD2 (7 bases). Trimming took off 0 bases at V and 2 bases at J, with 13 bases between the two ends. This CDR3 has 15 residues. Germline CDR1 is SQVTM and CDR2 is ANQGSEA.

This rearrangement joins TRBV7-2 to TRBJ2-1; 15 nucleotides line up with TRBD2. The CDR3 has 16 amino acids. The germline CDR1 and CDR2 sequences are SGHTA and FQGNSA. J was trimmed by 9 bases and V by 6 bases; bases with no gene match: 9. The CDR3 DNA reads as TGTGCCAGCAGAGGGACTAGCGGGGGGACCTTCGGTGAGCAGTTCTTC. This encodes CASRGTSGGTFGEQFF.

This rearrangement joins TRBV4-3 to TRBJ1-1, with 10 bases aligning to TRBD1. Germline V gives CDR1 LGHNA, CDR2 YSLEER. V was pared by 4 bases and J by 3 bases, with 5 bases of the junction left unmatched. CDR3 length equals 15 residues. The CDR3 DNA reads TGCGCCAGCAGCCCTCTGGGACAGGGGCACACTGAAGCTTTCTTT. This encodes CASSPLGQGHTEAFF.

This clonotype was seen a handful of times. This sequence joins TRBV7-9 and TRBJ1-2; TRBD1 might be the D (5 bases). CDR3 length equals 10 residues. Germline CDR1 and CDR2: SEHNR and FQNEAQ (reference sequence). The V end was cut by 6 bases, the J end by 7 bases, with 6 bases between. In nucleotides, the CDR3 is TGTGCCAGCAGTGGGGGTGGCTACACCTTC. It yields the protein CASSGGGYTF.

The rearrangement links TRBV12-3 or TRBV12-4 to TRBJ1-5; D gene uncertain. This CDR3 contains 12 residues. With 3 bases removed from V and 7 bases from J, the gap between germline ends came to 7 bases. CDR3 protein: CASSFQVQPQHF. CDR3 sequence (DNA): TGTGCCAGCAGTTTTCAAGTGCAGCCCCAGCATTTT.

Only a few counts were recorded for this clonotype. This rearrangement joins TRBV29-1 to TRBJ1-1; 8 bases map to TRBD1. V lost 7 bases and J lost 0; bases outside the gene matches: 7. Per germline, CDR1 SQVTM and CDR2 ANQGSEA. The CDR3 has 14 amino acids. The CDR3, as DNA: TGCAGCGGTAAGGACAGGGTCCTGAACACTGAAGCTTTCTTT. Amino acid sequence: CSGKDRVLNTEAFF.

This clonotype turned up a few times. The CDR3 sequence: CASTPWGRVPEAFF. DNA for the CDR3: TGTGCCAGCACCCCCTGGGGAAGAGTACCTGAAGCTTTCTTT. The chain combines TRBV28 with TRBJ1-1; no clear D gene. Germline-derived CDR1 and CDR2 are MDHEN and SYDVKM. V dropped 7 bases and J dropped 6 bases, with 18 bases sitting between them. CDR3 length: 14 residues. The full variable domain, with the rest looked up from reference TRBV28 and TRBJ1-1, is DVKVTQSSRYLVKRTGEKVFLECVQDMDHENMFWYRQDPGLGLRLIYFSYDVKMKEKGDIPEGYSVSREKKERFSLILESASTNQTSMYLCASTPWGRVPEAFFGQGTRLTVV.

There are a few counts of this clonotype. The rearrangement joins TRBV7-2 to TRBJ2-3, with D unresolved. The CDR3 spans 11 residues. Germline CDR1 and CDR2: SGHTA and FQGNSA. Deletions cut 1 base from V and 10 bases from J, with 6 bases between. The CDR3 nucleotides are TGTGCCAGCAGCTTAGGAGCTTCGCAGTATTTT. Its translation is CASSLGASQYF. The whole variable domain, remainder taken from reference TRBV7-2 and TRBJ2-3, is GAGVSQSPSNKVTEKGKDVELRCDPISGHTALYWYRQSLGQGLEFLIYFQGNSAPDKSGLPSDRFSAERTGGSVSTLTIQRTQQEDSAVYLCASSLGASQYFGPGTRLTVL.

The rearrangement links TRBV12-3 or TRBV12-4 to TRBJ1-1; no reliable D call. CDR3 length equals 13 residues. With 11 bases removed from V and 1 base from J, the gap between germline ends came to 14 bases. CDR3 DNA: TGTGCCTGTTCGATAGTGGGGAACACTGAAGCTTTCTTT. Amino acids: CACSIVGNTEAFF.

The chain uses TRBV20-1 and TRBJ2-3; TRBD2 is a possible D gene (5 bases). Germline CDR1 is DFQATT and CDR2 is SNEGSKA (reference sequence). The V gene lost 6 bases and the J gene lost 1 base, with 20 bases spanning the gap. The CDR3 is 16 amino acids. For the CDR3, the DNA is TGCAGTGCCCAAGATGCGGGTAAATTCGGCACAGATACGCAGTATTTT. This codes for CSAQDAGKFGTDTQYF.

This clonotype occurred a few times. DNA of the CDR3: TGTGCCAGCAGTTACTCTTTCCAGGGGAACACCGGGGAGCTGTTTTTT. It yields the protein CASSYSFQGNTGELFF. The rearrangement links TRBV6-5 to TRBJ2-2; D is possibly TRBD1 (5 bases). The length of the CDR3 is 16 residues. Trimming cost V 0 bases and J 1 base, with 9 bases left between them. Germline CDR1 and CDR2: MNHEY and SVGAGI.

Only a few counts were recorded for this clonotype. The chain employs TRBV19 and TRBJ1-3; D is uncertain. The germline V gene encodes CDR1 LNHDA and CDR2 SQIVND (reference sequence). The CDR3 spans 11 residues. The germline V and J ends were trimmed by 8 bases and 2 bases, with 4 bases remaining between them. This chain's CDR3 is CASQAGNTIYF. DNA for the CDR3: TGTGCCAGTCAGGCTGGAAACACCATATATTTT.

This chain joins TRBV7-2 and TRBJ2-7, with TRBD2 matching 8 bases. After removal of 4 bases from V and 4 bases from J, the junction contained 15 bases not matched to a gene. The germline gives CDR1 SGHTA, CDR2 FQGNSA. This CDR3 spans 17 amino acids. The CDR3 DNA sequence: TGTGCCAGCAGCTCACACGGGGGCGGGGGGACCTATTACGAGCAGTACTTC. Translating it yields CASSSHGGGGTYYEQYF.

This clonotype was detected a few times. The chain has TRBV6-5 and TRBJ2-1; 8 bases are a match to TRBD1. CDR3 length: 14 residues. Trimming removed 0 bases from V and 12 bases from J; junction bases left unmatched: 7. Germline CDR1 reads MNHEY; CDR2 reads SVGAGI. This CDR3 is CASSYSRTGFGQFF. DNA of the CDR3: TGTGCCAGCAGTTACTCGCGGACAGGGTTCGGGCAGTTCTTC.

This clonotype showed up just a few times. The chain has TRBV20-1 and TRBJ2-3, with a possible D match to TRBD2 (6 bases). The CDR3 has 12 amino acids. V dropped 5 bases and J dropped 7 bases, with 13 bases sitting between them. The germline V gene has CDR1 DFQATT and CDR2 SNEGSKA (reference sequence). The CDR3 DNA sequence: TGCAGTGCTGTAGGAACTAGCAATACGCAGTATTTT. It specifies CSAVGTSNTQYF.

A few counts support this clonotype. The V call is TRBV4-3, the J call TRBJ2-4; 7 bases are shared with TRBD1. Germline CDR1 is LGHNA and CDR2 is YSLEER. CDR3 size: 19 residues. The V and J ends lost 3 bases and 0 bases, in that order; junction bases with no gene match: 14. The chain's CDR3 is CASSHNTGDPSLAKNIQYF. In DNA form, the CDR3 reads TGCGCCAGCAGCCACAACACAGGGGATCCCTCGCTAGCCAAAAACATTCAGTACTTC.